Each of the 21 T cell receptor beta chains below was sequenced from the same sample in a study of T cell responses to AZD1222 COVID-19 vaccine. Clones were read by immunoSEQ multiplex PCR, and TCRdb kept only the in-frame ones, dropping some. The sample holds about 100,000 clones; about 86% are singletons and the top ten take under 4%. The sequences come from peripheral blood, collected on day 0 of AZD1222 vaccination. The receptor set was obtained from an adult in good health.

The rearrangement links TRBV10-3 to TRBJ1-5, with D unclear. V was cut by 3 bases and J by 2 bases, with 2 bases left in between. Germline V gene sequence: CDR1 ENHRY, CDR2 SYGVKD. The CDR3 has 12 amino acids. CDR3 sequence: CAISDGNQPQHF. In nucleotides, the CDR3 is TGTGCCATCAGTGATGGCAATCAGCCCCAGCATTTT.

The rearrangement uses TRBV28 and TRBJ1-5; no reliable D call. Trimming took off 8 bases at V and 11 bases at J, with 16 bases between the two ends. The CDR3 totals 12 residues. Germline V gene data show CDR1 as MDHEN and CDR2 as SYDVKM. CDR3 sequence (DNA): TGTGCCAGCGCTAATACCTACCGTACCCAGCATTTT. Residues: CASANTYRTQHF. The full variable domain, in which reference TRBV28 and TRBJ1-5 provide the parts outside the CDR3, is DVKVTQSSRYLVKRTGEKVFLECVQDMDHENMFWYRQDPGLGLRLIYFSYDVKMKEKGDIPEGYSVSREKKERFSLILESASTNQTSMYLCASANTYRTQHFGDGTRLSIL.

V usage is TRBV6-2 or TRBV6-3 and J usage is TRBJ2-7, with D possibly being TRBD1 (5 bases). Per germline, CDR1 MNHEY and CDR2 SVGEGT. The CDR3 sequence is 13 residues long. V was cut by 4 bases and J by 1 base, with 8 bases left in between. The CDR3 reads CASSWGSSYEQYF. The CDR3 DNA reads as TGTGCCAGCAGTTGGGGCAGTTCCTACGAGCAGTACTTC.

This chain uses TRBV7-6 with TRBJ2-5; D is uncertain. The CDR3 loop spans 16 amino acids. Trimming cost V 1 base and J 0 bases, with 12 bases left between them. CDR1 and CDR2 from the germline V gene are SGHVS and FNYEAQ. CDR3 residues: CASSLVGNPYQETQYF. CDR3 nucleotide sequence: TGTGCCAGCAGCTTAGTGGGGAACCCGTACCAAGAGACCCAGTACTTC.

This chain joins TRBV27 and TRBJ1-6; no reliable D call. This CDR3 region has 15 residues. Germline V gene data show CDR1 as MNHEY and CDR2 as SMNVEV (reference sequence). V lost 2 bases and J lost 7, with 12 bases in between. CDR3 protein: CASSLRAGLNSPLHF. CDR3 nucleotides: TGTGCCAGCAGTTTAAGGGCAGGACTAAATTCACCCCTCCACTTT.

This clone is a singleton in its sample. V gene TRBV24-1 combines with J gene TRBJ2-5; D may be TRBD2 (6 bases). V gave up 4 bases and J gave up 2 bases, with 13 bases separating them. CDR1 and CDR2 from the germline V gene are KGHDR and SFDVKD. The CDR3 is 15 amino acids. CDR3 bases: TGTGCCACCAGTGAGCTCTCCGGGGGACAAGAGACCCAGTACTTC. As protein: CATSELSGGQETQYF.

This chain joins TRBV6-2 or TRBV6-3 and TRBJ2-1; possible D gene TRBD1, 5 bases. The CDR3 consists of 14 residues. Germline V gives CDR1 MNHEY, CDR2 SVGEGT. V lost 0 bases, J lost 10 bases, and 13 bases lay in between. The CDR3 sequence: CASSYSSGRTEQFF. Written as DNA, the CDR3 is TGTGCCAGCAGTTACTCGAGTGGGCGGACAGAGCAGTTCTTC.

The V and J genes are TRBV20-1 and TRBJ1-1; D gene uncertain. The CDR3 has 11 amino acids. Trimming shortened V by 6 bases and J by 7 bases, and 12 bases separated the two germline ends. From germline, CDR1 is DFQATT and CDR2 SNEGSKA (reference sequence). The CDR3 reads CSAIPGLEAFF. In DNA form, the CDR3 reads TGCAGTGCAATACCTGGGCTTGAAGCTTTCTTT.

The chain uses TRBV3-1 (or the pseudogene TRBV3-2) and TRBJ1-3, with a weak D call TRBD1 (5 bases). Germline lookup yields CDR1 LGHDT and CDR2 YNNKEL (reference sequence). V lost 4 bases and J lost 2, with 9 bases in between. The CDR3 contains 14 residues. The CDR3 loop is CASSRPGTGNTIYF. CDR3 bases: TGTGCCAGCAGCCGTCCAGGGACTGGAAACACCATATATTTT.

The chain links TRBV4-1 to TRBJ2-7; D uncertain. V was trimmed by 1 base and J by 3 bases, leaving 13 bases between them. The length of the CDR3 is 15 residues. Germline CDR1 MGHRA, CDR2 YSYEKL. The chain's CDR3 is CASSQVYSPLYEQYF. CDR3 sequence (DNA): TGCGCCAGCAGCCAAGTCTACAGCCCGCTCTACGAGCAGTACTTC.

The chain recombines TRBV6-5 with TRBJ1-5, with a tentative D call TRBD1 (5 bases). The V gene lost 5 bases and the J gene lost 4 bases, with 9 bases spanning the gap. The CDR3 sequence is 13 residues long. Germline CDR1 reads MNHEY; CDR2 reads SVGAGI. The CDR3 DNA is TGTGCCAGCAGTCTCGGGGCAAATCAGCCCCAGCATTTT. Translation gives CASSLGANQPQHF.

V gene TRBV6-2 or TRBV6-3 combines with J gene TRBJ1-6; possible D gene TRBD1, 6 bases. The CDR3 has 15 residues. Germline CDR1 reads MNHEY; CDR2 reads SVGEGT. V was pared by 4 bases and J by 4 bases, with 11 bases between. CDR3 nucleotides: TGTGCCAGCAGTTCTTACAGGGAGTATAATTCACCCCTCCACTTT. This sequence encodes CASSSYREYNSPLHF.

The chain has TRBV5-6 and TRBJ1-2, with D hard to call. CDR1 and CDR2 (germline): SGHDT, YYEEEE. The V end was cut by 1 base, the J end by 4 bases, with 11 bases between. The CDR3 spans 14 residues. The DNA for the CDR3 is TGTGCCAGCAGCTTGTCCGGACTACCCTATGGCTACACCTTC. It is translated as CASSLSGLPYGYTF.

This sequence joins TRBV3-1 (or the pseudogene TRBV3-2) and TRBJ2-6; 12 bases are a match to TRBD1. V lost 4 bases and J lost 1; bases outside the gene matches: 2. This CDR3 spans 17 amino acids. The germline V gene encodes CDR1 LGHDT and CDR2 YNNKEL (reference sequence). The CDR3 loop reads CASSRGQGASGANVLTF. The CDR3 DNA follows: TGTGCCAGCAGCCGGGGACAGGGGGCTTCTGGGGCCAACGTCCTGACTTTC.

The rearrangement uses TRBV9 and TRBJ2-7; unclear D gene. Trimming removed 4 bases from V and 12 bases from J, with 17 bases in between. Germline values: CDR1 SGDLS, CDR2 YYNGEE. The CDR3 is made up of 12 amino acids. This CDR3 reads CASSLSGPPLYF. CDR3 bases: TGTGCCAGCAGCCTCTCCGGGCCCCCTCTGTACTTC.

The CDR3 spells CASSANRVLGEQYF. CDR3 DNA: TGTGCCAGCAGCGCAAACAGGGTTCTCGGCGAGCAGTACTTC. This chain links TRBV7-2 with TRBJ2-7, with a possible D match to TRBD1 (6 bases). The V gene lost 5 bases and the J gene lost 6 bases, with 17 bases spanning the gap. There are 14 residues in the CDR3. Germline V gene data show CDR1 as SGHTA and CDR2 as FQGNSA.

The chain combines TRBV7-3 with TRBJ2-3; D is possibly TRBD2 (5 bases). V lost 5 bases to trimming and J lost 0 bases, with 12 bases between them. CDR1 SGHTA and CDR2 FQGTGA come from the germline V gene. This CDR3 has 15 residues. CDR3 sequence reads: CASSAGVASTDTQYF. CDR3 DNA sequence: TGTGCCAGCAGCGCGGGTGTGGCTAGCACAGATACGCAGTATTTT.

The chain employs TRBV15 and TRBJ2-2, with D perhaps matching TRBD1 or TRBD2 (5 bases each). The V gene's germline CDR1 is LNHNV and CDR2 YYDKDF (reference sequence). The length of the CDR3 is 15 residues. V gave up 8 bases and J gave up 0 bases, with 13 bases separating them. CDR3 region: CATDTGQANTGELFF. Here the CDR3 DNA reads TGTGCCACCGACACGGGGCAGGCGAACACCGGGGAGCTGTTTTTT.

The genes are TRBV7-9 and TRBJ1-3, with D possibly matching TRBD1 (6 bases). V shed 11 bases and J shed 4 bases, with 9 bases lying between them. The CDR3 runs to 11 residues. The germline V gene encodes CDR1 SEHNR and CDR2 FQNEAQ (reference sequence). In nucleotides, the CDR3 is TGTGCCGGCGGGGGCGGAAACACCATATATTTT. Encoded protein: CAGGGGNTIYF.

The V and J genes are TRBV19 and TRBJ2-7; TRBD1 matches 11 bases. The V and J ends lost 6 bases and 4 bases, in that order; junction bases with no gene match: 5. The germline V gene has CDR1 LNHDA and CDR2 SQIVND (reference sequence). CDR3 length equals 14 residues. This CDR3 is CASRQGQGAYEQYF. The CDR3 DNA reads TGTGCCAGTAGACAAGGACAGGGGGCTTACGAGCAGTACTTC. The full variable domain, in which reference TRBV19 and TRBJ2-7 provide the parts outside the CDR3, is DGGITQSPKYLFRKEGQNVTLSCEQNLNHDAMYWYRQDPGQGLRLIYYSQIVNDFQKGDIAEGYSVSREKKESFPLTVTSAQKNPTAFYLCASRQGQGAYEQYFGPGTRLTVT.

The CDR3 is CASSRGGHSPLHF. The DNA of the CDR3 is TGTGCCAGCAGCCGGGGGGGGCATTCACCCCTCCACTTT. The chain combines TRBV3-1 (or the pseudogene TRBV3-2) with TRBJ1-6; D possibly corresponds to TRBD1 (6 bases). V was clipped by 4 bases and J by 8 bases, with 9 bases between them. The CDR3 covers 13 residues. Germline loops: CDR1 LGHDT, CDR2 YNNKEL (reference sequence).